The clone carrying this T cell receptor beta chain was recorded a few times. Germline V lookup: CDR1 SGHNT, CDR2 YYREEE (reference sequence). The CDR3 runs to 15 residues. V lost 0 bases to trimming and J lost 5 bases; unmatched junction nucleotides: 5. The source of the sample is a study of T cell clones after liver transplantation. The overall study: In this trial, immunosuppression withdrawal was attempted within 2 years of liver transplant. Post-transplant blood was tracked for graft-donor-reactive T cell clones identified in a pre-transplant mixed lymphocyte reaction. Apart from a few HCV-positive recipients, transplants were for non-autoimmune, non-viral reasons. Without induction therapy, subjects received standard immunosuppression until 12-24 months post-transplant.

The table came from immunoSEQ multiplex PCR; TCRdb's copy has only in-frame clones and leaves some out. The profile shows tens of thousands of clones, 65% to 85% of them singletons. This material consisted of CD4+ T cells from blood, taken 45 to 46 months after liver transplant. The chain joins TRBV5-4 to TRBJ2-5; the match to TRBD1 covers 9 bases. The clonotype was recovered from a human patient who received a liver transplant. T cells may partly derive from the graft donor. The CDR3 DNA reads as TGTGCCAGCAGCTTGGCCGGGACAGGGTGGGAGACCCAGTACTTC. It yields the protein CASSLAGTGWETQYF.